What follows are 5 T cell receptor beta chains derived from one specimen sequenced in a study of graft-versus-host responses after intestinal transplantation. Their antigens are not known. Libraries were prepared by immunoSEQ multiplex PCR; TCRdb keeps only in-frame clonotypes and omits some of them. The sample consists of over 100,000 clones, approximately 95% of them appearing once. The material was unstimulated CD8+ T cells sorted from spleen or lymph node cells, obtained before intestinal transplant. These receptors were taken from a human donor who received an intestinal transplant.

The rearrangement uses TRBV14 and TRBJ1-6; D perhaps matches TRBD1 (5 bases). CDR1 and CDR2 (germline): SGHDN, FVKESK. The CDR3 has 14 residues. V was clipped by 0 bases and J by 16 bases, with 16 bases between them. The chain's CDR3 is CASSQDGRGRRLHF. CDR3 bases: TGTGCCAGCAGCCAAGACGGGAGGGGACGAAGGCTCCACTTT.

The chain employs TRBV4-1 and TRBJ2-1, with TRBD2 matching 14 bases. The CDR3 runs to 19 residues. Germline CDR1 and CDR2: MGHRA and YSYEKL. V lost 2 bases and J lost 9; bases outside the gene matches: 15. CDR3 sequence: CASSQPRTWGLAGEVEQFF. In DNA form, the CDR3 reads TGCGCCAGCAGCCAACCGAGGACGTGGGGACTAGCGGGAGAGGTTGAGCAGTTCTTC.

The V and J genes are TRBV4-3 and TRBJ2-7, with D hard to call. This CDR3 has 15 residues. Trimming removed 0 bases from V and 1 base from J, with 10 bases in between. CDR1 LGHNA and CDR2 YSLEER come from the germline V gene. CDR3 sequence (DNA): TGCGCCAGCAGCCAAGATCGGTTACAATCCTACGAGCAGTACTTC. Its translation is CASSQDRLQSYEQYF.

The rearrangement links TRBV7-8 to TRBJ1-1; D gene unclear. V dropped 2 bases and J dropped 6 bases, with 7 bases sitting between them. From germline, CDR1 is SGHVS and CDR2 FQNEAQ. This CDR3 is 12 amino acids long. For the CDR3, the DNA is TGTGCCAGCAGCTTAAGGGATCCTGAAGCTTTCTTT. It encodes CASSLRDPEAFF.

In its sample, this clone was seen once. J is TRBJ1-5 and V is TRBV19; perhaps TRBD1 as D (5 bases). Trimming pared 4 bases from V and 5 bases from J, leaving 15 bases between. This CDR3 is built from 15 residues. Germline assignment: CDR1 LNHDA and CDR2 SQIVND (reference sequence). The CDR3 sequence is CASSSTRDPDQPQHF. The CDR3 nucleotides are TGTGCCAGTAGTAGCACCCGGGACCCCGATCAGCCCCAGCATTTT.